This TCR beta chain appears in the sequencing data of a study of T-cell reconstitution after alpha-beta-depleted transplantation in children. This clonotype was observed a handful of times. Its antigen is as yet unknown. Trimming pared 5 bases from V and 6 bases from J, leaving 10 bases between. The CDR3 has 13 amino acids. Per the germline V gene, CDR1 is SGHTA and CDR2 is FQGTGA. Study-wide findings and caveats: Reportedly, alpha-beta T cells present about two months post-transplant originated from several hundred expanded clones of graft origin. Counts and diversity of T cells one year after transplant came mostly from newly produced T cells. Several patients had high TCRbeta diversity at day 60; it came from surviving recipient T cells and thymic progenitors.

Preparation of the TCRbeta library was carried out with unique molecular identifiers. TCRdb independently ran MiXCR on the PCR reads; one entry per CDR3 protein. The profile shows fewer than 500,000 distinct CDR3 sequences, approximately 42% of them singletons. The rearrangement uses TRBV7-3 and TRBJ2-2; weak D call: TRBD2 (5 bases). This sequence was found in a girl aged 2-10 years with aplastic anemia, due to receive a stem cell transplant. Material: PBMCs, obtained before TCRalphabeta/CD19-depleted stem cell transplant. The CDR3 here is CASSPPGSGELFF. As DNA, the CDR3 is TGTGCCAGCAGCCCCCCGGGGTCCGGGGAGCTGTTTTTT.